This paragraph covers one T cell receptor beta chain sequence. The antigen it binds to is not known. Base qualities were left out, and no much larger clone turns up one base away. In the prospective study, participants were roughly 18 to 95 years old, resided in about two dozen geographic areas of the United States, and were enrolled through a virtual design. Cohort assignment in the prospective study relied on participant-reported clinical history from a screening survey and a study questionnaire. ImmuneRACE Cohort 3 recovered participants were defined by two consecutive negative NP/OP PCR tests, healthcare professional clearance, or symptom resolution. In the prospective study, mobile phlebotomists collected whole blood, serum and a nasopharyngeal or oropharyngeal swab from each participant. Over a roughly 2-month period, participants in the prospective study had the option of providing additional blood draws and questionnaires. Prospective study blood samples were shipped either frozen or at room temperature before DNA extraction.

Inclusive of the bounding cysteine and phenylalanine, the CDR3 is 15 residues long. Only the CDR3 portion is preserved as DNA: 45 bases, with reading frame beginning at the first base. CDR1 and CDR2 are drawn from the germline V gene (reference sequence): LNHDA, SQIVND. V is cut back by 7 bases and J by 1 base, with 5 bases in the junction unmatched. The data stem from a study of blood T cell repertoires in COVID-19 (dated by TCRdb to 2019 to 2021). Some background on the complete study: Samples covering the acute and convalescent phases of COVID-19 were provided by collaborators in the United States, Italy and Spain. The prospective study material was composed of cDNA or gDNA derived from T cells, B-cell-depleted T cells, or PBMCs. Deeply sampled blood TCRbeta repertoires from subjects exposed to, actively infected with, or recovered from COVID-19 were included in the dataset. A freely available public database, intended as a resource for researchers studying the immune response to SARS-CoV-2, is where the repertoires were released. The samples were drawn from the first 160 participants of the ongoing ImmuneRACE study and from 950 to 1,500 subjects provided by 6 global collaborators. Nearly every sample came with metadata listing a de-identified subject ID, COVID-19 status, age in years and sex. Where HLA class I and class II types were available, the types were taken from metadata supplied by the sample provider, not from assay-based typing.

Study-level results and caveats: The amount of clinical and demographic metadata varied by source and participant and was provided uncurated.

TCRbeta CDR3 regions were amplified from genomic DNA by means of the immunoSEQ Assay, a bias-controlled multiplex PCR. The authors' analysis ran thus. Within the assay, amplification of reference gene primers was used to estimate how many nucleated cells each sample contained. To quantify the absolute abundance of each unique TCRbeta CDR3 rearrangement, sequence reads were collapsed and filtered. For each sample, productive Simpson clonality was calculated by taking the square root of Simpson's diversity index across productive rearrangements. Not all clones reach the TCRdb copy of this immuneACCESS table, which keeps in-frame sequences only. Checked studies attribute under half of the gap to unresolved V genes and leave the rest unexplained. V and J calls and clone size are as listed in that table; D and trimming were resolved from the DNA. This sample lists over 150,000 clones; approximately 83% were detected once. 7.5% of the sample comes from the top ten.

The sample taken for sequencing was PBMCs or T cells enriched from blood (not recorded which). The chain was built from TRBV19 and TRBJ2-1, with 9 bases matching TRBD1. The TCR was taken from a man aged 35 to 55 who had recovered from COVID-19. CDR3 loop: CASTSGTGSYNEQFF. The nucleotides are TGTGCCAGTACCTCCGGGACAGGGTCCTACAATGAGCAGTTCTTC. The CDR3, completed at both ends by the reference TRBV19 and TRBJ2-1 genes, gives the full variable domain DGGITQSPKYLFRKEGQNVTLSCEQNLNHDAMYWYRQDPGQGLRLIYYSQIVNDFQKGDIAEGYSVSREKKESFPLTVTSAQKNPTAFYLCASTSGTGSYNEQFFGPGTRLTVL.